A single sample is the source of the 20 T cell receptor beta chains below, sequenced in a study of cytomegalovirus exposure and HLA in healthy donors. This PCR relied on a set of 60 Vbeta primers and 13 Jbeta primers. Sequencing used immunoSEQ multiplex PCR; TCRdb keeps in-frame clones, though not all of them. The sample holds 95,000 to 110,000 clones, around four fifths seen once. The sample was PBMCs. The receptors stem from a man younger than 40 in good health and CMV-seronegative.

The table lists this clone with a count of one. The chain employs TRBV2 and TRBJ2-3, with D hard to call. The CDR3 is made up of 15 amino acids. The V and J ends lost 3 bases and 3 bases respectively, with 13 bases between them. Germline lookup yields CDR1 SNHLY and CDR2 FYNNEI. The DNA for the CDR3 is TGTGCCAGCAGTGATCGGAAGCGAGCTACAGATACGCAGTATTTT. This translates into CASSDRKRATDTQYF.

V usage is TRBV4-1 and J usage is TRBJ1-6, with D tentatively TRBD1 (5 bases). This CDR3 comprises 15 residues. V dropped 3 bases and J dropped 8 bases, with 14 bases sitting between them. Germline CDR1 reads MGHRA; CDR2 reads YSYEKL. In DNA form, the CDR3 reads TGCGCCAGCAGCCACCCACCGGGGGGGGATTCACCCCTCCACTTT. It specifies CASSHPPGGDSPLHF.

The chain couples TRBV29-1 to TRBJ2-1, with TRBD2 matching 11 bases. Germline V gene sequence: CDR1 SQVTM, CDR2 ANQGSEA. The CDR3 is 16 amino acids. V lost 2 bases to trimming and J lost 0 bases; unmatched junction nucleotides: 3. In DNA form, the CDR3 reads TGCAGCGTTGAACTAGCGGGAGGATTCTCCTACAATGAGCAGTTCTTC. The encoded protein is CSVELAGGFSYNEQFF.

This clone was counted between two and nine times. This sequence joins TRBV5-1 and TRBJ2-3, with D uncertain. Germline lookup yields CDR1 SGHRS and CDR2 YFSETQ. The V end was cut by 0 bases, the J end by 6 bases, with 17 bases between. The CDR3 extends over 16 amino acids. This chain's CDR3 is CASSLGLVASGDTQYF. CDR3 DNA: TGCGCCAGCAGCTTGGGGCTCGTAGCTTCTGGGGATACGCAGTATTTT.

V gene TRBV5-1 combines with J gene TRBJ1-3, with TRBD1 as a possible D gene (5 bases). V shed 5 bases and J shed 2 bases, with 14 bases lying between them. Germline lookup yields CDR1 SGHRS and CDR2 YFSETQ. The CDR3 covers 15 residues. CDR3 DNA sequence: TGCGCCAGCAGTATTGACAGCTCCGCTGGAAACACCATATATTTT. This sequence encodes CASSIDSSAGNTIYF.

The CDR3 DNA reads as TGCGCCAGCAGCCAAGGGGTCCGGGTTGGTCAGCCCCAGCATTTT. This gives the protein CASSQGVRVGQPQHF. This sequence joins TRBV4-1 and TRBJ1-5; D remains ambiguous. CDR1 and CDR2 from the germline V gene are MGHRA and YSYEKL. Between the trimmed V and J ends, which lost 1 base and 6 bases, there was a span of 13 bases. The CDR3 loop spans 15 amino acids.

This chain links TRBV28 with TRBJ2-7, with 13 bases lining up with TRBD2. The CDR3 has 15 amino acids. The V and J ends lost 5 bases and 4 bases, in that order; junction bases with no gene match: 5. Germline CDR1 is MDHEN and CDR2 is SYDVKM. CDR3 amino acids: CASSHAGLAGYEQYF. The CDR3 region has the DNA TGTGCCAGCAGTCATGCGGGACTAGCGGGATACGAGCAGTACTTC.

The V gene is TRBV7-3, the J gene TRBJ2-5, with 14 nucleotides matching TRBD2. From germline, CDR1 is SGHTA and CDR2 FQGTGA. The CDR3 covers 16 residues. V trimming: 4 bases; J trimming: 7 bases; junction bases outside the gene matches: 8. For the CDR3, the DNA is TGTGCCAGCAGCTCCAACTCCGGGACTAGCGGGGGGACCCAGTACTTC. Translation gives CASSSNSGTSGGTQYF.

CDR3 coding DNA: TGTGCCAGCAGCCTCTCTGAGGGTAGCGGGTACGAGCAGTACTTC. Its translation: CASSLSEGSGYEQYF. The V gene is TRBV7-9, the J gene TRBJ2-7, with 7 positions matching TRBD2. The CDR3 runs to 15 residues. Germline V gene data show CDR1 as SEHNR and CDR2 as FQNEAQ (reference sequence). After removal of 5 bases from V and 4 bases from J, the junction contained 11 bases not matched to a gene.

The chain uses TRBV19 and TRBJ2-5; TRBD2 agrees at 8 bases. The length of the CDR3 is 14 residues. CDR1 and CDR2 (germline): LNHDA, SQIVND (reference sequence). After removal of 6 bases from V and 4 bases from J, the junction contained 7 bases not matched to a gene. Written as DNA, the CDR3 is TGTGCCAGTAGGGGACTAGGTTTTGGAGAGACCCAGTACTTC. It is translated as CASRGLGFGETQYF.

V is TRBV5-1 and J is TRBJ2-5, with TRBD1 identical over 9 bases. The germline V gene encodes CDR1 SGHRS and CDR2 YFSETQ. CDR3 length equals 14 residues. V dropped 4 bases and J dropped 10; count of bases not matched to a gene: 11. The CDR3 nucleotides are TGCGCCAGCAGCCTCCCGGGACAGGGAGCGGGCCAGTACTTC. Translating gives CASSLPGQGAGQYF.

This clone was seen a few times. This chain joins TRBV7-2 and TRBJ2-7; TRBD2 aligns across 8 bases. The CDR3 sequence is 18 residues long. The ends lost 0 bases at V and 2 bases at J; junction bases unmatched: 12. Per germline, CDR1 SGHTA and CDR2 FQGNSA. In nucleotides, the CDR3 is TGTGCCAGCAGCTTAGCGACGGGGGGGGTTGGCAGTCCCTACGAGCAGTACTTC. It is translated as CASSLATGGVGSPYEQYF.

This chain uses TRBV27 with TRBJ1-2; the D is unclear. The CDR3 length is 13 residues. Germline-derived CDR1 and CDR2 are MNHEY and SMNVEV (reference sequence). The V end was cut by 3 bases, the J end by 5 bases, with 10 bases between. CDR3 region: CASSLAVEYGYTF. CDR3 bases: TGTGCCAGCAGTTTGGCGGTTGAATATGGCTACACCTTC.

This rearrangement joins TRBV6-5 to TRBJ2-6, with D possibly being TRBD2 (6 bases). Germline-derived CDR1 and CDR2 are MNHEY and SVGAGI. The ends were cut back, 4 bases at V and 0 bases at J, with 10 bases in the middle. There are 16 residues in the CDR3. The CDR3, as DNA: TGTGCCAGCAGTTCCTGGGACTTCTCTGGGGCCAACGTCCTGACTTTC. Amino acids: CASSSWDFSGANVLTF.

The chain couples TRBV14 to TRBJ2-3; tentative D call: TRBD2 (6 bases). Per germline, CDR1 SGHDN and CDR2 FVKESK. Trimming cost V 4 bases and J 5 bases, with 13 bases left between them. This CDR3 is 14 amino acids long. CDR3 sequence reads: CASSRDWTGDTQYF. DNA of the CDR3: TGTGCCAGCAGCCGGGACTGGACGGGAGATACGCAGTATTTT.

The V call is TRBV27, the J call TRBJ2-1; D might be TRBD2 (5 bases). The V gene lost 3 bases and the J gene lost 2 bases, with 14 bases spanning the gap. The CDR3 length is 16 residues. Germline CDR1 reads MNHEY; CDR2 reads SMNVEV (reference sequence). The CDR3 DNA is TGTGCCAGCAGTTTTATTGAGGGCATCCCCTACAATGAGCAGTTCTTC. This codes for CASSFIEGIPYNEQFF.

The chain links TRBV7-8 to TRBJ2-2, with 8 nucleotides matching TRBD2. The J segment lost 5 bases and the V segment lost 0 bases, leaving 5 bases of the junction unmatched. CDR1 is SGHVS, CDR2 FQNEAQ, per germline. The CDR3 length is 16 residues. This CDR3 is CASSLAAGGKTGELFF. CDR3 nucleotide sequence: TGTGCCAGCAGCTTAGCTGCGGGGGGCAAGACCGGGGAGCTGTTTTTT.

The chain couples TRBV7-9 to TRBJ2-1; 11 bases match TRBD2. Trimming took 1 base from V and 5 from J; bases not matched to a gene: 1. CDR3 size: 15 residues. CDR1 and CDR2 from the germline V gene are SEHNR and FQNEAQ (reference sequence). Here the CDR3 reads CASSLELAGDNEQFF. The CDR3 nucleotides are TGTGCCAGCAGCTTAGAACTAGCGGGGGACAATGAGCAGTTCTTC. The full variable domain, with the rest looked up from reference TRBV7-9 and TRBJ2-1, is DTGVSQNPRHKITKRGQNVTFRCDPISEHNRLYWYRQTLGQGPEFLTYFQNEAQLEKSRLLSDRFSAERPKGSFSTLEIQRTEQGDSAMYLCASSLELAGDNEQFFGPGTRLTVL.

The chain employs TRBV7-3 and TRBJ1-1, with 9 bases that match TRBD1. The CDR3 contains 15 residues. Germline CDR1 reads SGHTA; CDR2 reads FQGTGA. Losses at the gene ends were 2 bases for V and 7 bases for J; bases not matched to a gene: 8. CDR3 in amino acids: CASSLSSTGGFEAFF. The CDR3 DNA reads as TGTGCCAGCAGCTTATCAAGTACAGGGGGCTTTGAAGCTTTCTTT.

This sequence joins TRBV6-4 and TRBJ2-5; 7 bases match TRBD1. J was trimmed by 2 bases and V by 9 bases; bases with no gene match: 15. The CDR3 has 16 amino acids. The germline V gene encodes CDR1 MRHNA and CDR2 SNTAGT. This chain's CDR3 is CARKRGHTRGQETQYF. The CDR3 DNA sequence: TGTGCCAGGAAAAGGGGGCACACAAGGGGGCAAGAGACCCAGTACTTC.